This TCR beta chain is from a study of cytomegalovirus exposure and HLA in healthy donors. The overall study: An earlier analysis identified 110 million or so unique TCR beta sequences in approximately 190 million T cells. General study findings and limits: Most TCR beta V segments were productive about 87% or about 30% of the time in an earlier analysis. Analysis was performed later, and it showed HLA-associated TCR beta chains to be more clonally expanded than equally common others.

Germline loops: CDR1 LGHNA, CDR2 YSLEER. Trimming left V 0 bases short and J 9 bases short, with 18 bases between. The CDR3 totals 17 residues. Points on this clone: The antigen is not known.

The primer mix had 60 Vbeta and 13 Jbeta primers. TCRdb keeps only in-frame clones here, not all; method: immunoSEQ multiplex PCR. The sample consists of fewer than 250,000 clones, roughly 73% of them appearing once. The chain has TRBV4-3 and TRBJ1-6; D remains unclear. What was sequenced was PBMCs. This TCR came from a woman in her twenties or thirties in good health and CMV-seropositive. CDR3 DNA sequence: TGCGCCAGCAGCCAAGATCGCGGCTTCGACGGGGTTTCACCCCTCCACTTT. Translated, it gives CASSQDRGFDGVSPLHF.